This T cell receptor beta chain was sequenced during a study of blood T cell repertoires in COVID-19. Study at large: Material from acute and convalescent COVID-19 was sourced from the United States, Italy and Spain.

Authors' data handling: Quantification of nucleated cells was approximated via reference gene primer amplification. The table came from immunoSEQ multiplex PCR; TCRdb's copy has only in-frame clones and leaves some out. The V and J calls and clone size are taken from that table; D and trimming were inferred from the DNA. The sample yields 150,000 to 200,000 clones, roughly nine tenths seen once. The Seattle site enrolled patients during active infection and followed them longitudinally. The junction had 3 bases not matched to a gene; V was cut back by 6 bases and J by 3 bases. CDR1 and CDR2 (germline): MNHEY, SVGAGI. The CDR3 covers 14 residues.

This TCR was recovered from a woman between 55 and 75 years old with COVID-19, enrolled during active disease. The sequenced sample consisted of peripheral blood. The gene calls are TRBV6-5 and TRBJ2-7; 12 bases align to TRBD2. The CDR3 coding sequence is TGTGCCAGCAGGGGGACTAGCGGGCACTACGAGCAGTACTTC. It translates to CASRGTSGHYEQYF.